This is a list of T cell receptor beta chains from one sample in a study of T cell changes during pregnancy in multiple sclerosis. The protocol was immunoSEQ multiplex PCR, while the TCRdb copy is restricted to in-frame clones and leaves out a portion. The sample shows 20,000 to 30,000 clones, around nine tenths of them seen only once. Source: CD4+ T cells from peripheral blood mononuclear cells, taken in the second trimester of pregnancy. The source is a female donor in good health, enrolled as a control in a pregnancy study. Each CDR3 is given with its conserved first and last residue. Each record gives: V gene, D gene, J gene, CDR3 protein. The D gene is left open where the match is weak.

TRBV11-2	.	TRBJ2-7	CASSRGAFSYEQYF
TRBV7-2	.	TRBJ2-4	CASSIGGIQYF
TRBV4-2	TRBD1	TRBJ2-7	CASSQEGQPSYEQYF
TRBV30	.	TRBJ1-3	CACGGGLSGNTIYF
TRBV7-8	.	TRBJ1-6	CASSQRADRAYNSPLHF
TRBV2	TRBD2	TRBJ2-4	CASSAGLAGYIQYF
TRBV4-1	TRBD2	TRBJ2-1	CASSPGLAGVEQFF
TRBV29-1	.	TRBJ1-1	CSVGDLANTEAFF
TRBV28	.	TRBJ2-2	CASSLQNTGELFF
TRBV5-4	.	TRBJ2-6	CASSLEGSGANVLTF
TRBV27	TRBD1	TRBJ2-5	CASSLLGQQETQYF
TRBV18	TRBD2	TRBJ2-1	CASSPASGGAYEQFF
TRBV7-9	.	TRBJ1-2	CASSSLWGRESTIGYTF
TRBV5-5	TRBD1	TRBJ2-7	CASSLESGGYSYEQYF
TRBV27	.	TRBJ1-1	CASSLIQGLSTEAFF
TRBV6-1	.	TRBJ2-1	CASTRRGPYNNEQFF
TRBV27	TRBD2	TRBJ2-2	CASSLFPQRGGGELFF
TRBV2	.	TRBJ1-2	CASSETVYGYTF
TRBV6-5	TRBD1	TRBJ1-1	CASRQGSNTEAFF
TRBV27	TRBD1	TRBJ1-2	CASSSPVRGRDRGYTF
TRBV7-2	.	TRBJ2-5	CASSLAGVETQYF
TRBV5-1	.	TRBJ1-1	CASSLTQTLNTEAFF
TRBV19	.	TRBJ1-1	CASSKGGVTEAFF
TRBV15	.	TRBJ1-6	CATMEGLGSPLHF
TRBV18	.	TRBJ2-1	CASSLDSTAGSSYNEQFF
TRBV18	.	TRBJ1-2	CASSPGKDYGYTF
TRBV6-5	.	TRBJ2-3	CASSYSGRVGTDTQYF
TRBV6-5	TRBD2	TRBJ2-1	CASSYGASGNNEQFF
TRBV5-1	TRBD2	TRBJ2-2	CASSLLLAGGNTGELFF
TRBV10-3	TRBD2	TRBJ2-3	CAISDGTSGRGDTQYF
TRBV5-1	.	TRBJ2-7	CASSLGQSYEQYF
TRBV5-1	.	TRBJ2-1	CASSSRWGGGGNEQFF
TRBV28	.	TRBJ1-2	CASRGPNYGYTF
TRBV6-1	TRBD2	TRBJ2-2	CASSGGTSVTPLTGELFF
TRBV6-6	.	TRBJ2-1	CASSRQAAINEQFF
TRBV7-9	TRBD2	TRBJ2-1	CASSFGGSDNEQFF
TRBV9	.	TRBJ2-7	CASSVGQEFSYEQYF